Listed below are T cell receptor beta chains from one sample, sequenced in a study of T cells in Graves' hyperthyroidism and ophthalmopathy. TCRdb re-called the multiplex PCR reads with MiXCR, one entry per CDR3 protein. This table has 500,000 to 800,000 distinct CDR3 sequences, about 45% appearing once. Material: peripheral blood or thyroid tissue (not recorded which). The receptors derive from an adult man with Graves' disease, either hyperthyroidism or ophthalmopathy (not recorded which). Each CDR3 is given with its conserved first and last residue. A D gene is named only where the DNA matches it firmly. Clone size is shown for a subset of rows, as once, few, many or a class of expanded clone.

J,D,V,size,DNA,CDR3
TRBJ1-5,TRBD1,TRBV24-1,many,TGTGCCACCAGTGATCCCGGACAGGGGGGAGATCAGCCCCAGCATTTT,CATSDPGQGGDQPQHF
TRBJ1-5,TRBD1,TRBV10-2,many,TGCGCCAGCAGCAGGGGACAGGGAAGGGATCAGCCCCAGCATTTT,CASSRGQGRDQPQHF
TRBJ1-1,NA,TRBV13,NA,TGTGCCAGCAGCCCGGGACCCGGGATGAGCGCTTTCTTT,CASSPGPGMSAFF
TRBJ1-5,NA,TRBV20-1,NA,TGCAGTGCGGTGGTACCACAGGGCAATCAGCCCCAGCATTTT,CSAVVPQGNQPQHF
TRBJ1-4,NA,TRBV9,NA,TGTGCCAGCAGCGAGGACGTGACCCCTAATGAAAAACTGTTTTTT,CASSEDVTPNEKLFF
TRBJ1-5,NA,TRBV6-1,NA,TGTGCCAGCAGTGAAGAGGGGAATCAGCCCCGGCATTTT,CASSEEGNQPRHF
TRBJ1-2,NA,TRBV7-9,NA,TGTGCCAGCAGCTTGTACGGGACTAACTATGGCTACACCTTC,CASSLYGTNYGYTF
TRBJ2-6,TRBD2,TRBV7-2,many,TGTGCCAGCAGCCCGCTCGGCGTAGCGGGGTGGTCTGGGGCCAACGTCCTGACTTTC,CASSPLGVAGWSGANVLTF
TRBJ2-3,NA,TRBV10-3,NA,TGTGCCATCGAGGACGGAAACACAGATACGCAGTATTTT,CAIEDGNTDTQYF
TRBJ1-2,NA,TRBV6-5,NA,TGTGCCAGCAGTACCTCGGGACACCTCAACTATGGCTACACCTTC,CASSTSGHLNYGYTF
TRBJ1-2,NA,TRBV20-1,NA,TGCAGTGCTACAGGGTATGGCTACACCTTC,CSATGYGYTF
TRBJ1-1,TRBD1,TRBV7-9,NA,TGTGCCAGCAGCGCACTGACAGGGCGGAACACTGAAGCTTTCTTT,CASSALTGRNTEAFF
TRBJ2-2,NA,TRBV15,NA,TGTGCCACCAGCCATCGGACAGGGGAGCTGTTTTTT,CATSHRTGELFF
TRBJ1-4,TRBD1,TRBV7-2,once,TGTGCCAGATCGGGGACAGCCAGTTATGAAAAACTGTTTTTT,CARSGTASYEKLFF